These 28 T cell receptor beta chains share one sample of origin, sequenced in a study of glioma-infiltrating T cells. Amplification of TCR alpha and beta CDR3 regions from RNA used iRepertoire nested multiplex PCR. TCRdb reprocessed the multiplex PCR reads with MiXCR, giving one entry per CDR3 protein. In the table there are around 390,000 distinct CDR3 sequences, 41% of which are singletons. Sequencing used glioma tissue, nonneoplastic brain tissue, or PBMCs (not recorded which). These receptors all stem from a human donor with low-grade glioma or glioblastoma, undergoing nonglioma brain surgery, or in good health (not recorded which).

There are many counts of this clonotype. The chain is built from TRBV14 and TRBJ1-2, with D hard to call. This CDR3 comprises 16 residues. V lost 2 bases and J lost 2, with 15 bases in between. Germline V gene lookup returns CDR1 SGHDN and CDR2 FVKESK. The CDR3 region is CASSQPPADRNYGYTF. The CDR3 DNA sequence: TGTGCCAGCAGCCAACCCCCGGCCGATCGGAACTATGGCTACACCTTC.

This chain connects TRBV20-1 to TRBJ2-7; D remains unclear. Trimming left V 0 bases short and J 2 bases short, with 11 bases between. The CDR3 loop spans 14 amino acids. Germline V CDR1 and CDR2: DFQATT, SNEGSKA (reference sequence). The CDR3 reads CSARDPPTPYEQYF. The CDR3 nucleotides read TGCAGTGCTAGAGATCCTCCTACCCCCTACGAGCAGTACTTC.

This clonotype was seen a few times. This sequence joins TRBV5-1 and TRBJ2-5; 9 positions match TRBD2. The length of the CDR3 is 15 residues. V dropped 5 bases and J dropped 5; count of bases not matched to a gene: 10. CDR1 is SGHRS, CDR2 YFSETQ, per germline. DNA of the CDR3: TGCGCCAGCAGACTAGCGGGCACACAGGAGGAGACCCAGTACTTC. This sequence encodes CASRLAGTQEETQYF.

With respect to this clonotype: This may come from a read error, since a much larger clone is one base off. The V call is TRBV6-9, the J call TRBJ2-3; D is possibly TRBD1 (6 bases). Trimming cost V 7 bases and J 0 bases, with 17 bases left between them. The germline V gene has CDR1 MNHGY and CDR2 SVAAGI. The CDR3 length is 16 residues. In DNA form, the CDR3 reads TGTGCCAGCATTTACCCCGGACAGTCTAGCACAGATACGCAGTATTTT. It yields the protein CASIYPGQSSTDTQYF.

The sample holds a few counts of this clonotype. V is TRBV20-1 and J is TRBJ2-1; D not certain. There are 15 residues in the CDR3. V shed 6 bases and J shed 6 bases, with 21 bases lying between them. In germline, CDR1 is DFQATT, CDR2 SNEGSKA (reference sequence). Here the CDR3 reads CSASDSRLFGNEQFF. DNA for the CDR3: TGCAGTGCCTCCGATAGCCGACTTTTTGGCAATGAGCAGTTCTTC.

This clonotype was seen only a few times. The chain combines TRBV25-1 with TRBJ2-5; D call uncertain. V lost 5 bases, J lost 1 base, and 14 bases lay in between. This CDR3 is 15 amino acids long. Germline values: CDR1 MGHDK, CDR2 SYGVNS. The CDR3 nucleotides are TGTGCCAGCAGTTTTTTTGACACCGTCCAAGAGACCCAGTACTTC. It translates to CASSFFDTVQETQYF. The whole variable domain, remainder taken from reference TRBV25-1 and TRBJ2-5, is EADIYQTPRYLVIGTGKKITLECSQTMGHDKMYWYQQDPGMELHLIHYSYGVNSTEKGDLSSESTVSRIRTEHFPLTLESARPSHTSQYLCASSFFDTVQETQYFGPGTRLLVL.

V usage is TRBV28 and J usage is TRBJ1-2; maybe TRBD1 (5 bases). The CDR3 contains 13 residues. The germline V gene encodes CDR1 MDHEN and CDR2 SYDVKM. Trimming left V 8 bases short and J 5 bases short, with 15 bases between. As DNA, the CDR3 is TGTGCCAGCGAATTGGGGCCAGGTTATGGCTACACCTTC. Residues: CASELGPGYGYTF.

This clonotype was counted a few times. The germline gene is not matched at one end of the junction; a read error may be the cause. V is TRBV7-6 and J is TRBJ2-1; D uncertain. The CDR3 consists of 13 residues. Germline-derived CDR1 and CDR2 are SGHVS and FNYEAQ. The CDR3 DNA reads as TGTGCTAGCAGCACCACCCCATCCTATGAGCAGTTCTTC. As protein: CASSTTPSYEQFF.

This clonotype has a handful of counts. The rearrangement links TRBV18 to TRBJ2-3; perhaps TRBD2 as D (5 bases). Germline V gene data show CDR1 as KGHSH and CDR2 as LQKENI. Trimming pared 1 base from V and 6 bases from J, leaving 11 bases between. The CDR3 length is 14 residues. The CDR3 nucleotides are TGTGCCAGCTCACCACGAGCGGTTCAGGATACGCAGTATTTT. Amino acids: CASSPRAVQDTQYF.

This clonotype was seen at least ten times. The chain is built from TRBV15 and TRBJ2-1; unclear D gene. Germline CDR1 and CDR2: LNHNV and YYDKDF (reference sequence). Deletions cut 1 base from V and 4 bases from J, with 5 bases between. CDR3 size: 13 residues. Written as DNA, the CDR3 is TGTGCCACCAGCAGAGCCCTATACAATGAGCAGTTCTTC. Its protein is CATSRALYNEQFF.

V is TRBV7-2 and J is TRBJ2-3; no clear D gene. Deletions cut 4 bases from V and 8 bases from J, with 16 bases between. This CDR3 has 14 residues. In germline, CDR1 is SGHTA, CDR2 FQGNSA. DNA for the CDR3: TGTGCCAGCAGCTCCTCCCCGCGGCCGGGTACGCAGTATTTT. Translation gives CASSSSPRPGTQYF.

The chain uses TRBV3-1 and TRBJ2-1, with D perhaps matching TRBD1 or TRBD2 (5 bases each). The CDR3 extends over 16 amino acids. Trimming left V 4 bases short and J 7 bases short, with 20 bases between. CDR1 is LGHDT, CDR2 YNNKEL, per germline (reference sequence). The chain's CDR3 is CASSRTGARTVNEQFF. For the CDR3, the DNA is TGTGCCAGCAGCCGTACCGGGGCCAGGACGGTTAATGAGCAGTTCTTC.

This clonotype showed up many times. This chain connects TRBV6-2 or TRBV6-3 to TRBJ2-2; the D gene is possibly TRBD2 (6 bases). Trimming stripped 8 bases from V and 13 bases from J, with 17 bases between. The germline CDR1 and CDR2 sequences are MNHEY and SVGEGT. The CDR3 is 12 residues long. In DNA, the CDR3 is TGTGCCAGCCACGAGGGGCAGGGAGGGCTGTTTTTT. Translation: CASHEGQGGLFF.

This clonotype was counted at least ten times. V is TRBV15 and J is TRBJ1-6; no clear D. Trimming removed 5 bases from V and 9 bases from J, with 17 bases in between. The CDR3 consists of 15 residues. Germline CDR1 reads LNHNV; CDR2 reads YYDKDF (reference sequence). The CDR3 spells CATSPDPTRRSPLHF. The CDR3 DNA sequence: TGTGCCACCAGCCCGGACCCTACCCGACGTTCACCCCTCCACTTT.

The rearrangement joins TRBV6-5 to TRBJ2-3; D gene ambiguous. The CDR3 contains 10 residues. The germline V and J ends were trimmed by 0 bases and 11 bases, with 3 bases remaining between them. Germline CDR1 is MNHEY and CDR2 is SVGAGI. Here the CDR3 DNA reads TGTGCCAGCAGTTACTCAAGGCAGTATTTT. This encodes CASSYSRQYF.

V is TRBV2 and J is TRBJ1-2; 8 nucleotides line up with TRBD1. The CDR3 spans 15 residues. Per germline, CDR1 SNHLY and CDR2 FYNNEI. Losses at the gene ends were 7 bases for V and 5 bases for J; bases not matched to a gene: 12. DNA of the CDR3: TGTGCCAGCAACACAGGGGGGGGGCCCGGTTATGGCTACACCTTC. Translation gives CASNTGGGPGYGYTF. Variable domain in full (rest from reference TRBV2 and TRBJ1-2): EPEVTQTPSHQVTQMGQEVILRCVPISNHLYFYWYRQILGQKVEFLVSFYNNEISEKSEIFDDQFSVERPDGSNFTLKIRSTKLEDSAMYFCASNTGGGPGYGYTFGSGTRLTVV.

V gene TRBV19 combines with J gene TRBJ2-1; 11 bases are shared with TRBD2. After removal of 5 bases from V and 8 bases from J, the junction contained 11 bases not matched to a gene. Germline V gene sequence: CDR1 LNHDA, CDR2 SQIVND (reference sequence). The CDR3 is 16 amino acids. The CDR3 region has the DNA TGTGCCAGTAGTCCATCCGGGACTAGCGGTAAGGATGAGCAGTTCTTC. It specifies CASSPSGTSGKDEQFF.

About this clonotype itself: A much larger clone differs from this one at a single base, so this may be a read error. V and J are TRBV6-2 or TRBV6-3 and TRBJ2-7; 12 bases fit TRBD2. This CDR3 has 17 residues. CDR1 is MNHEY, CDR2 SVGEGT, per germline. Unmatched junction bases numbered 12, after V lost 2 bases and J lost 7 bases. This chain's CDR3 is CASSYPTGTSGYNEQYF. CDR3 in DNA: TGTGCCAGCAGTTACCCAACCGGGACTAGCGGGTACAATGAGCAGTACTTC.

Notes on this clonotype: One junction end does not reproduce the germline sequence, and a read error may be involved. The chain is built from TRBV6-1 and TRBJ1-1; 7 nucleotides align to TRBD1. Looked up from germline, CDR1 is MNHNS and CDR2 is SASEGT. The CDR3 is made up of 19 amino acids. CDR3 residues: CASTPSLTGVGSWNTKAFF. The DNA of the CDR3 is TGTGCCAGCACCCCCAGCTTAACAGGGGTCGGGTCCTGGAACACTAAAGCTTTCTTT.

This clonotype was seen repeatedly, ten times or more. The chain couples TRBV20-1 to TRBJ2-5; 8 positions agree with TRBD1. This CDR3 contains 14 residues. Trimming took 5 bases from V and 0 from J; bases not matched to a gene: 5. The germline V gene encodes CDR1 DFQATT and CDR2 SNEGSKA (reference sequence). This CDR3 is CSAHRGMYQETQYF. The CDR3 DNA is TGCAGTGCTCACAGGGGGATGTACCAAGAGACCCAGTACTTC.

About this clonotype: This may stem from a read error, because a much larger clone lies one nucleotide away. This chain links TRBV6-5 with TRBJ1-1; D unresolved. CDR3 length equals 13 residues. CDR1 is MNHEY, CDR2 SVGAGI, per germline. CDR3 in amino acids: CACSYIRDTEAFF. CDR3 nucleotides: TGTGCCTGCAGTTATATTAGGGACACTGAAGCTTTCTTT.

This clonotype was recorded many times. The chain is built from TRBV27 and TRBJ2-1; D call uncertain. V gave up 2 bases and J gave up 10 bases, with 12 bases separating them. The length of the CDR3 is 13 residues. CDR1 is MNHEY and CDR2 is SMNVEV in the germline V gene (reference sequence). CDR3 DNA sequence: TGTGCCAGCAGTTTAGGGCTCCGGCGGGAGCAGTTCTTC. This translates into CASSLGLRREQFF.

V and J are TRBV2 and TRBJ2-1; D is possibly TRBD2 (5 bases). Trimming cost V 2 bases and J 9 bases, with 17 bases left between them. CDR1 and CDR2 from the germline V gene are SNHLY and FYNNEI. The CDR3 loop spans 15 amino acids. The CDR3 protein is CASSEKSRGSREQFF. CDR3 bases: TGTGCCAGCAGTGAAAAGTCTAGAGGGAGCCGTGAGCAGTTCTTC.

In this sample, this clonotype turned up once. The chain has TRBV10-3 and TRBJ1-4; D is unclear. The CDR3 totals 14 residues. Looked up from germline, CDR1 is ENHRY and CDR2 is SYGVKD. V was cut by 3 bases and J by 6 bases, with 11 bases left in between. The CDR3 sequence: CAISERQDDEKLFF. The CDR3, as DNA: TGTGCCATCAGTGAACGGCAGGACGATGAAAAACTGTTTTTT.

A few counts support this clonotype. The DNA for the CDR3 is TGTGCCAGCAGTTATCTAGTTGGTTACAGGCCCCCTATGAGGCCCCAGCATTTT. Translation: CASSYLVGYRPPMRPQHF. The V gene is TRBV6-6, the J gene TRBJ1-5, with D possibly matching TRBD1 (5 bases). The CDR3 runs 18 residues. In germline, CDR1 is MNHNY, CDR2 SVGAGI (reference sequence). V lost 3 bases, J lost 9 bases, and 27 bases lay in between.

About this clonotype: Just one base apart from a much larger clone, this may be a read error. The chain couples TRBV28 to TRBJ2-5; 8 positions agree with TRBD1. This CDR3 has 15 amino acids. The trim removed 4 bases at V and 5 bases at J, leaving 9 bases unmatched. Germline V gene data show CDR1 as MDHEN and CDR2 as SYDVKM. Here the CDR3 DNA reads TGTGCCAGCAGTTCTTGCAGGGGGCGCAGGGAGACCCAGTACTTC. This gives the protein CASSSCRGRRETQYF.

The sample holds a few counts of this clonotype. J is TRBJ2-3 and V is TRBV20-1; 9 bases match TRBD2. J was trimmed by 2 bases and V by 0 bases; bases with no gene match: 15. The CDR3 is 19 residues long. The germline gives CDR1 DFQATT, CDR2 SNEGSKA (reference sequence). CDR3 sequence reads: CSARDLRGFGGRATDTQYF. CDR3 coding DNA: TGCAGTGCTAGAGATCTGAGAGGGTTCGGCGGGAGGGCCACAGATACGCAGTATTTT.

Concerning this clonotype: A much larger clone differs by one base, so this may be a read error. This chain connects TRBV20-1 to TRBJ2-7; D ambiguous. The germline gives CDR1 DFQATT, CDR2 SNEGSKA (reference sequence). The CDR3 has 11 residues. V was shortened by 7 bases and J by 5 bases, with 12 bases between the two germline ends. CDR3 protein: CSDSMVHEQYF. CDR3 DNA sequence: TGCAGTGATAGCATGGTCCACGAGCAGTACTTC.